This T cell receptor beta chain was obtained from a study of cytomegalovirus exposure and HLA in healthy donors. Study-wide results and limits: It has been reported that TCR beta sequences accurately predicted the HLA-A and HLA-B alleles of most subjects. The study put 150 to 200 TCR beta chains on its list as cytomegalovirus-associated.

About this clone: Antigen unknown.

V lost 6 bases, J lost 3 bases, and 13 bases lay in between. Germline lookup yields CDR1 SGHKS and CDR2 YYEKEE (reference sequence). There are 13 residues in the CDR3. Primers for the PCR totalled 60 Vbeta and 13 Jbeta. Per the study methods: About 9.9 million shared chains were among 80 million or so unique TCR beta chains counted in a later analysis. The table came from immunoSEQ multiplex PCR; TCRdb's copy has only in-frame clones and leaves some out. The V and J calls and the clone size are those of that table, but D and trimming were determined from the DNA. The sample consists of about 140,000 clones, 60% to 80% of them appearing once.

The chain is built from TRBV5-5 and TRBJ2-7, with D perhaps matching TRBD1 (6 bases). The sequenced sample consisted of PBMCs. The TCR comes from a young man in good health and CMV-seronegative. In nucleotides, the CDR3 is TGTGCCAGCACCCGGACAGAAATCTACGAGCAGTACTTC. This translates into CASTRTEIYEQYF. The variable domain in full, completed from reference TRBV5-5 and TRBJ2-7, reads DAGVTQSPTHLIKTRGQQVTLRCSPISGHKSVSWYQQVLGQGPQFIFQYYEKEERGRGNFPDRFSARQFPNYSSELNVNALLLGDSALYLCASTRTEIYEQYFGPGTRLTVT.